This TCR beta chain stems from a study of cytomegalovirus exposure and HLA in healthy donors. General study points: Researchers catalogued approximately 170 TCR beta chains as cytomegalovirus-associated. Per published reports, the classifier diagnosed cytomegalovirus status with high specificity and sensitivity.

Sequencing used immunoSEQ multiplex PCR; TCRdb keeps in-frame clones, though not all of them. The sample lists 150,000 to 200,000 clones, 80% to 85% occurring once. Comment on this clone: What it binds is not known.

Looked up from germline, CDR1 is SEHNR and CDR2 is FQNEAQ (reference sequence). There are 14 residues in the CDR3. Germline trimming cut 4 bases from V and 2 bases from J; bases unmatched to any gene: 4. The sequenced material came from PBMCs. The genes are TRBV7-9 and TRBJ1-2; 7 bases line up with TRBD1. The TCR was taken from a man aged 30-40 years in good health and CMV-seropositive. CDR3 residues: CASSSRGQNYGYTF. In DNA form, the CDR3 reads TGTGCCAGCAGCTCTAGGGGACAGAACTATGGCTACACCTTC.